This T cell receptor (beta chain) is from a study of CD8+ T cells in alopecia areata. Extracted from the samples, RNA was reverse transcribed into cDNA to serve as the sequencing template. Profiled with immunoSEQ multiplex PCR; TCRdb holds only in-frame clones, not every one. The sample carries 150,000 to 200,000 clones, approximately 57% recorded once. V was clipped by 3 bases and J by 6 bases, with 18 bases between them. The CDR3 consists of 15 residues. CDR1 is MGHRA and CDR2 is YSYEKL in the germline V gene. Study-wide points: Clonality in the scalp and expanded CD8+ clones ranked among the top 100 were significantly decreased by tofacitinib.

On this clone itself: Antigen unknown.

Treatment: oral pan-JAK inhibitor, 5-10 mg twice daily. The sequences come from CD4+ T cells sorted from blood, collected at week 24, from a patient treated with tofacitinib. The sequence was collected from a human donor with alopecia areata. The V call is TRBV4-1, the J call TRBJ2-7, with a possible D match to TRBD2 (5 bases). Here the CDR3 DNA reads TGCGCCAGCAGCCAGTTGCTAGCATTCCCCGGCGAGCAGTACTTC. Encoded protein: CASSQLLAFPGEQYF.